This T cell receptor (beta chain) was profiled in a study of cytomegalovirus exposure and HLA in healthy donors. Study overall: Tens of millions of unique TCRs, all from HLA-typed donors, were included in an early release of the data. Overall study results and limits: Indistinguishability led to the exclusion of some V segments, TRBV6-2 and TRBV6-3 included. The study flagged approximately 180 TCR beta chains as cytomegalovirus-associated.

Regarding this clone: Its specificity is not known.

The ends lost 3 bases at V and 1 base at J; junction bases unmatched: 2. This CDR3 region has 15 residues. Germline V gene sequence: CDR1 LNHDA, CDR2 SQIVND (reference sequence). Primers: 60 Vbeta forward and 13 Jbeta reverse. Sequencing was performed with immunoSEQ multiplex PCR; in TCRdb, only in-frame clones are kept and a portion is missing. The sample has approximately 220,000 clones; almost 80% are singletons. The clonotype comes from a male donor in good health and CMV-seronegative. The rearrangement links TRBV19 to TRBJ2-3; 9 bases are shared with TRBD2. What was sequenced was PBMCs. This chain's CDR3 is CASSMRTSGTDTQYF. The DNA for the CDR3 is TGTGCCAGTAGTATGCGGACTAGCGGCACAGATACGCAGTATTTT. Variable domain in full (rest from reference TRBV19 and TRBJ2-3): DGGITQSPKYLFRKEGQNVTLSCEQNLNHDAMYWYRQDPGQGLRLIYYSQIVNDFQKGDIAEGYSVSREKKESFPLTVTSAQKNPTAFYLCASSMRTSGTDTQYFGPGTRLTVL.